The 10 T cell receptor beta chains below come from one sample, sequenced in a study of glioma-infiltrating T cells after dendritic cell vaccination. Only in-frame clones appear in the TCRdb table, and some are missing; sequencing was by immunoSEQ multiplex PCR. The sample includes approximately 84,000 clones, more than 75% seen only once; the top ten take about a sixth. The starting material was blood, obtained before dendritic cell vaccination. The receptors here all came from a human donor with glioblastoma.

The CDR3 reads CSAHSPGGLAGVYEQYF. The CDR3 DNA reads as TGCAGTGCCCACTCCCCGGGTGGTCTAGCGGGAGTCTACGAGCAGTACTTC. V and J are TRBV29-1 and TRBJ2-7, with 10 bases that match TRBD2. This CDR3 is built from 17 residues. Germline values: CDR1 SQVTM, CDR2 ANQGSEA.

The CDR3 nucleotides are TGCGCCAGCAGCCAAGCCTGGGGCGGGGGAGGAGGGGAGACCCAGTACTTC. Translated: CASSQAWGGGGGETQYF. V and J are TRBV4-1 and TRBJ2-5, with 7 bases fitting TRBD2. The V gene end was trimmed by 1 base and the J gene end by 5 bases; junction bases not matched to a gene: 13. The germline V gene encodes CDR1 MGHRA and CDR2 YSYEKL. This CDR3 comprises 17 residues.

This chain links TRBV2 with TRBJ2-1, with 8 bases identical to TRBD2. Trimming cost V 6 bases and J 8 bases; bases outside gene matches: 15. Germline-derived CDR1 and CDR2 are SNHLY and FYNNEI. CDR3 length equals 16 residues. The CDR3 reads CASSPQAGGSWDEQFF. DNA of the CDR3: TGTGCCAGCAGCCCTCAGGCGGGGGGCTCGTGGGATGAGCAGTTCTTC.

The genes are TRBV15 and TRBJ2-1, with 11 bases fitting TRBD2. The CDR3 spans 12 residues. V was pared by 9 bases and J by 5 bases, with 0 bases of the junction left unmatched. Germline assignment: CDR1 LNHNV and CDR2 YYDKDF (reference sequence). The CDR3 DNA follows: TGTGCCACGACTAGCGGGAACAATGAGCAGTTCTTC. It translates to CATTSGNNEQFF.

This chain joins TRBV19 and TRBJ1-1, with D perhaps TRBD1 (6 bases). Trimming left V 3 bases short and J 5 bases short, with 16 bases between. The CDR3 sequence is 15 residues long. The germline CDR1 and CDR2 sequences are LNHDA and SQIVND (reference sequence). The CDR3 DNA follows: TGTGCCAGTAGTATTAGGACAGCGGGAGGTACTGAAGCTTTCTTT. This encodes CASSIRTAGGTEAFF.

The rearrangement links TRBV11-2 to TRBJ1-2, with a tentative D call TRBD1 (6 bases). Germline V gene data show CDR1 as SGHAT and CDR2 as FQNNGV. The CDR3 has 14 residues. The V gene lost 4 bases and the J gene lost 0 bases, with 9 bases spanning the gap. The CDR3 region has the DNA TGTGCCAGCAGCTCGGACAGTCCTAACTATGGCTACACCTTC. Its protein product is CASSSDSPNYGYTF.

The CDR3 DNA reads as TGTGCCAGCAGCTTACCAACAGGGGGGAACACTGAAGCTTTCTTT. This encodes CASSLPTGGNTEAFF. The V and J genes are TRBV7-9 and TRBJ1-1, with 8 bases fitting TRBD1. Germline trimming cut 2 bases from V and 1 base from J; bases unmatched to any gene: 3. The CDR3 contains 15 residues. Germline assignment: CDR1 SEHNR and CDR2 FQNEAQ (reference sequence).

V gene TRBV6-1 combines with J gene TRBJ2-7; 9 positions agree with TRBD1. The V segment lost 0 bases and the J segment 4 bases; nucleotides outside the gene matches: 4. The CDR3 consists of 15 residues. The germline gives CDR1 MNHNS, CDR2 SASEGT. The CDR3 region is CASSEAPTGGYEQYF. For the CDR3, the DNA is TGTGCCAGCAGTGAAGCCCCGACAGGGGGGTACGAGCAGTACTTC.

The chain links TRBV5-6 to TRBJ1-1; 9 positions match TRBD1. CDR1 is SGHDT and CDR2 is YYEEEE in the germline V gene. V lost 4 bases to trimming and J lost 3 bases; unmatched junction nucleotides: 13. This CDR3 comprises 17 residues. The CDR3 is CASSRYRVDRGYTEAFF. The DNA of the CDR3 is TGTGCCAGCAGCCGGTACCGTGTTGACAGGGGGTACACTGAAGCTTTCTTT.

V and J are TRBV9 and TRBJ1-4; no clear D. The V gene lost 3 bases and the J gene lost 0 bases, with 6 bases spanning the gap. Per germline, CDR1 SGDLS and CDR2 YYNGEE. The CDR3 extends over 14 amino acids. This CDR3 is CASSGRTTNEKLFF. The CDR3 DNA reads TGTGCCAGCAGCGGCAGAACAACTAATGAAAAACTGTTTTTT.